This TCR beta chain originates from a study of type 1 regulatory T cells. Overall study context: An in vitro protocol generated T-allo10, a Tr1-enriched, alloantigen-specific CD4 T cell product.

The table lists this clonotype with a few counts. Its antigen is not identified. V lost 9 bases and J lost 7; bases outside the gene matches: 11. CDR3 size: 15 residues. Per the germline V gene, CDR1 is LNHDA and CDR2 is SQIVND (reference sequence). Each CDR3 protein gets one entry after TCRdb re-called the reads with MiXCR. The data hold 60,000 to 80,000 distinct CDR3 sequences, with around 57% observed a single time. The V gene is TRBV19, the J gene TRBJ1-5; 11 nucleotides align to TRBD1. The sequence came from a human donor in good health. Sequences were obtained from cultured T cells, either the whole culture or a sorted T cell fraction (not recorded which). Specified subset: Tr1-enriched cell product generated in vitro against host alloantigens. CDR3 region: CASNGQGATQQPQHF. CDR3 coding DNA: TGTGCCAGCAATGGACAGGGGGCAACGCAACAGCCCCAGCATTTT.